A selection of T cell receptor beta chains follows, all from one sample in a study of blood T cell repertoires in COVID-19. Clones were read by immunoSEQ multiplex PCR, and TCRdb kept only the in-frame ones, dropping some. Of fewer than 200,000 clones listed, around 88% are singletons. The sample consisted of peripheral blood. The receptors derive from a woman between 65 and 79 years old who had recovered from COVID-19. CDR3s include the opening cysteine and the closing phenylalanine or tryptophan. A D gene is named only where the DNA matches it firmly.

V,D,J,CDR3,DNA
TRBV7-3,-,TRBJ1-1,CASSLAVQGEAFF,TGTGCCAGCAGCTTAGCTGTACAGGGTGAAGCTTTCTTT
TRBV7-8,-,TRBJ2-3,CASSLVKAADTQYF,TGTGCCAGCAGCTTAGTCAAGGCGGCAGATACGCAGTATTTT
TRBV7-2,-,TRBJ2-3,CASTPASARFDTQYF,TGTGCCAGCACCCCCGCTAGCGCCCGTTTCGATACGCAGTATTTT
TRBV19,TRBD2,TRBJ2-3,CASSRAGGAPDTQYF,TGTGCCAGTAGTAGGGCCGGGGGGGCCCCAGATACGCAGTATTTT
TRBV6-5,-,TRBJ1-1,CAGREGRTEAFF,TGTGCCGGGAGGGAGGGGCGCACTGAAGCTTTCTTT
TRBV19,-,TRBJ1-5,CAGSPRDIDQPQHF,TGTGCCGGAAGCCCCCGGGACATAGATCAGCCCCAGCATTTT
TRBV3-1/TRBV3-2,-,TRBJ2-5,CASSPRRETQYF,TGTGCCAGCAGCCCACGTCGGGAGACCCAGTACTTC
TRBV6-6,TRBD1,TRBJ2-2,CASTKGANGAGELFF,TGTGCCAGCACCAAGGGGGCTAATGGGGCCGGGGAGCTGTTTTTT
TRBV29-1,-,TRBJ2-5,CSVEDGSAQETQYF,TGCAGCGTTGAAGATGGGAGTGCTCAAGAGACCCAGTACTTC
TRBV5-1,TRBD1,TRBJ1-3,CASRPGQSSGNTIYF,TGCGCCAGCAGACCGGGACAGAGCTCTGGAAACACCATATATTTT
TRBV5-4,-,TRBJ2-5,CASSLPRETQYF,TGTGCCAGCAGCCTCCCCAGGGAGACCCAGTACTTC
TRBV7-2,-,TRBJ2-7,CASSPGGLQSSYEQYF,TGTGCCAGCAGCCCCGGGGGACTTCAGAGCTCCTACGAGCAGTACTTC
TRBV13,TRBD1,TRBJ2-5,CASSPGEGAWETQYF,TGTGCCAGCAGCCCCGGAGAGGGGGCTTGGGAGACCCAGTACTTC
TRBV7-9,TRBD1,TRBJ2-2,CASSRSDRVGRRELFF,TGTGCCAGCAGCCGCTCCGACAGGGTCGGGCGTCGGGAGCTGTTTTTT
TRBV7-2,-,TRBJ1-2,CASSLTRQSGVDGYTF,TGTGCCAGCAGCTTAACCCGACAGTCCGGAGTTGATGGCTACACCTTC
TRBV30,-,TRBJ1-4,CAWTRTATGGKLFF,TGTGCCTGGACCCGGACAGCCACCGGGGGGAAACTGTTTTTT